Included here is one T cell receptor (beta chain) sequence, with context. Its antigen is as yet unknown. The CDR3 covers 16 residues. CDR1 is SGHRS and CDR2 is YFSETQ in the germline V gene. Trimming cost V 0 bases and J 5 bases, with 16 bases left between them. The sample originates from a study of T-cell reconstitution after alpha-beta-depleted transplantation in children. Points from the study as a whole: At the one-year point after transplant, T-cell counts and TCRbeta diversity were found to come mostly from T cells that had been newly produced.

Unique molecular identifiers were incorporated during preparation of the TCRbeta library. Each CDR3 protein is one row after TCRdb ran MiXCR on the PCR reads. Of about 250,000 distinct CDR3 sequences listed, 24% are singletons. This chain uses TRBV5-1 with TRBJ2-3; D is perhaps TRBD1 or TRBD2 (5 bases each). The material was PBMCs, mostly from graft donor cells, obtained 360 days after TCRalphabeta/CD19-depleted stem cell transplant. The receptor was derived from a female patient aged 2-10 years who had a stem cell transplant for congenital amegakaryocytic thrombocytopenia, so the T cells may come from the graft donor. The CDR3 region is CASSLAGAGGLDTQYF. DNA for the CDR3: TGCGCCAGCAGCTTGGCCGGGGCAGGCGGATTAGATACGCAGTATTTT.